The 26 T cell receptor beta chains given below trace back to one sample, sequenced in a study of T cells in Graves' hyperthyroidism and ophthalmopathy. TCR beta CDR3 regions were amplified from RNA. Researchers ran a first-round RT-PCR on the TCR CDR3 using the HTBI primer set. Each CDR3 protein gets one entry after TCRdb re-called the multiplex PCR reads with MiXCR. The profile shows about 640,000 distinct CDR3 sequences, approximately 15% of them singletons. Material: blood. The receptor source for this set is a woman between 50 and 59 years old with Graves' ophthalmopathy.

The V gene is TRBV19, the J gene TRBJ1-5, with a tentative D call TRBD1 (5 bases). The CDR3 has 17 residues. V gave up 3 bases and J gave up 5 bases, with 20 bases separating them. The germline V gene encodes CDR1 LNHDA and CDR2 SQIVND (reference sequence). The CDR3: CASSIGKLYRRHQPQHF. The CDR3 coding sequence is TGTGCCAGTAGTATTGGAAAGTTGTACAGGCGTCATCAGCCCCAGCATTTT. The variable domain in full, completed from reference TRBV19 and TRBJ1-5, reads DGGITQSPKYLFRKEGQNVTLSCEQNLNHDAMYWYRQDPGQGLRLIYYSQIVNDFQKGDIAEGYSVSREKKESFPLTVTSAQKNPTAFYLCASSIGKLYRRHQPQHFGDGTRLSIL.

This clonotype has at least ten counts. V gene TRBV5-1 combines with J gene TRBJ2-7; D tentatively reads TRBD1 or TRBD2 (6 bases each). The CDR3 is made up of 15 amino acids. V lost 1 base, J lost 2 bases, and 13 bases lay in between. Germline CDR1 SGHRS, CDR2 YFSETQ. In DNA, the CDR3 is TGCGCCAGCAGCTTGAAGGGGGGACAAGCCTACGAGCAGTACTTC. Its protein product is CASSLKGGQAYEQYF.

This clonotype was counted at least ten times. The chain has TRBV28 and TRBJ2-5; 14 positions match TRBD2. The germline V gene has CDR1 MDHEN and CDR2 SYDVKM. The CDR3 is made up of 19 amino acids. The trim removed 5 bases at V and 0 bases at J, leaving 11 bases unmatched. CDR3 protein: CASSPPGLAGAVYQETQYF. In nucleotides, the CDR3 is TGTGCCAGCAGTCCGCCGGGACTAGCGGGAGCGGTCTACCAAGAGACCCAGTACTTC.

This clonotype was observed many times. This chain connects TRBV27 to TRBJ2-3; 14 positions agree with TRBD2. CDR1 and CDR2 from the germline V gene are MNHEY and SMNVEV (reference sequence). Trimming cost V 3 bases and J 7 bases; bases outside gene matches: 9. The CDR3 runs 17 residues. CDR3 protein: CASSFFRLAGGKNTQYF. DNA of the CDR3: TGTGCCAGCAGTTTCTTCCGACTAGCGGGAGGGAAGAATACGCAGTATTTT.

This clonotype was seen many times. The rearrangement uses TRBV9 and TRBJ2-7; TRBD2 aligns across 10 bases. Germline V gene lookup returns CDR1 SGDLS and CDR2 YYNGEE. The CDR3 has 15 amino acids. The junction had 4 bases not matched to a gene; V was cut back by 0 bases and J by 4 bases. Here the CDR3 DNA reads TGTGCCAGCAGCGTAGAAGCGGGAGGGCGATACGAGCAGTACTTC. Its translation is CASSVEAGGRYEQYF.

The table lists this clonotype with many counts. The J gene is TRBJ2-1, the V gene TRBV11-2; 10 nucleotides line up with TRBD1. The CDR3 consists of 20 residues. Germline V gives CDR1 SGHAT, CDR2 FQNNGV. J lost 1 base, V lost 4 bases, and 16 bases had no gene match. The CDR3 sequence is CASSSRGSGQGLSSYNEQFF. DNA of the CDR3: TGTGCCAGCAGCTCAAGGGGTTCGGGACAGGGGTTATCGTCCTACAATGAGCAGTTCTTC.

This clonotype was found many times. DNA of the CDR3: TGTGCCAGCAGCTCTTGGGCGGGAGGAACCGGGGAGACCCAGTACTTC. Its translation is CASSSWAGGTGETQYF. The rearrangement uses TRBV7-2 and TRBJ2-5; 8 bases are shared with TRBD2. J was trimmed by 5 bases and V by 4 bases; bases with no gene match: 12. The CDR3 has 16 amino acids. Germline assignment: CDR1 SGHTA and CDR2 FQGNSA.

This clonotype was picked up many times. The chain carries TRBV20-1 and TRBJ2-5, with 8 positions matching TRBD2. V gave up 1 base and J gave up 0 bases; unmatched junction bases: 1. This CDR3 is built from 14 residues. From germline, CDR1 is DFQATT and CDR2 SNEGSKA (reference sequence). The CDR3 loop is CSARVLADQETQYF. In DNA, the CDR3 is TGCAGTGCTAGAGTACTAGCGGACCAAGAGACCCAGTACTTC.

Many counts were recorded for this clonotype. V and J are TRBV6-5 and TRBJ2-1; no definite D call. Trimming took off 0 bases at V and 5 bases at J, with 23 bases between the two ends. The CDR3 is 19 amino acids. Per the germline V gene, CDR1 is MNHEY and CDR2 is SVGAGI. CDR3 bases: TGTGCCAGCAGTTACTCACCCACCCCCGCTGAAGGCTGGGACAATGAGCAGTTCTTC. Encoded protein: CASSYSPTPAEGWDNEQFF.

The table lists this clonotype with many counts. The chain joins TRBV28 to TRBJ1-6, with 8 bases fitting TRBD1. Trimming cost V 7 bases and J 8 bases; bases outside gene matches: 7. This CDR3 has 14 residues. Germline CDR1 reads MDHEN; CDR2 reads SYDVKM. CDR3 nucleotide sequence: TGTGCCAGCACCTTCCAGGGGGCGCATTCACCCCTCCACTTT. Translating gives CASTFQGAHSPLHF.

At least ten counts were recorded for this clonotype. The rearrangement joins TRBV24-1 to TRBJ1-1; D unresolved. This CDR3 is 13 amino acids long. Germline V gives CDR1 KGHDR, CDR2 SFDVKD. The germline V and J ends were trimmed by 5 bases and 0 bases, with 6 bases remaining between them. The CDR3: CATSVGLNTEAFF. The CDR3 nucleotides read TGTGCCACCAGTGTAGGGCTGAACACTGAAGCTTTCTTT.

This clonotype was seen a few times. The CDR3 DNA follows: TGTGCCAGCAGCAGGGGGACTAGCGGTTTCTACGAGCAGTACTTC. It codes for CASSRGTSGFYEQYF. This sequence joins TRBV9 and TRBJ2-7; 11 bases match TRBD2. This CDR3 contains 15 residues. From germline, CDR1 is SGDLS and CDR2 YYNGEE. V was pared by 4 bases and J by 3 bases, with 6 bases of the junction left unmatched. Filled out from reference TRBV9 and TRBJ2-7, the complete variable domain reads DSGVTQTPKHLITATGQRVTLRCSPRSGDLSVYWYQQSLDQGLQFLIQYYNGEERAKGNILERFSAQQFPDLHSELNLSSLELGDSALYFCASSRGTSGFYEQYFGPGTRLTVT.

The sample holds a few counts of this clonotype. V gene TRBV6-1 combines with J gene TRBJ2-2; maybe TRBD2 (5 bases). V lost 5 bases and J 4 bases, leaving 11 bases between the germline ends. This CDR3 has 14 amino acids. Per germline, CDR1 MNHNS and CDR2 SASEGT. The CDR3 sequence: CASSSDLRTGELFF. The DNA for the CDR3 is TGTGCCAGCAGTTCGGACTTGCGCACCGGGGAGCTGTTTTTT.

CDR3 DNA sequence: TGTGCCAGCAGTTTTGGTGTGACTAGCGGAGGAAACATTCAGTACTTC. Translation: CASSFGVTSGGNIQYF. The chain joins TRBV28 to TRBJ2-4; 9 bases are a match to TRBD2. Germline lookup yields CDR1 MDHEN and CDR2 SYDVKM. The CDR3 has 16 amino acids. Germline trimming cut 3 bases from V and 6 bases from J; bases unmatched to any gene: 9.

On this clonotype: This may come from a read error, since a much larger clone is one base off. The chain carries TRBV2 and TRBJ1-6, with unresolved D. Germline V lookup: CDR1 SNHLY, CDR2 FYNNEI. This CDR3 spans 14 amino acids. CDR3 residues: CASSEATVNSPPHF. CDR3 in DNA: TGTGCCAGCAGTGAAGCGACGGTAAATTCACCCCCCCACTTT. Full variable domain (outside the CDR3, taken from reference TRBV2 and TRBJ1-6): EPEVTQTPSHQVTQMGQEVILRCVPISNHLYFYWYRQILGQKVEFLVSFYNNEISEKSEIFDDQFSVERPDGSNFTLKIRSTKLEDSAMYFCASSEATVNSPPHFGNGTRLTVT.

V and J are TRBV15 and TRBJ2-2, with D possibly matching TRBD1 (5 bases). V gave up 3 bases and J gave up 6 bases, with 11 bases separating them. Germline V gene sequence: CDR1 LNHNV, CDR2 YYDKDF (reference sequence). The CDR3 covers 14 residues. This chain's CDR3 is CATSRSGRAGELFF. The CDR3 DNA is TGTGCCACCAGCAGGTCAGGCAGGGCCGGGGAGCTGTTTTTT.

Ten or more counts support this clonotype. The chain combines TRBV18 with TRBJ1-2; D ambiguous. V lost 3 bases and J 0 bases, leaving 11 bases between the germline ends. CDR3 length: 15 amino acids. Germline assignment: CDR1 KGHSH and CDR2 LQKENI. The CDR3 bases are TGTGCCAGCTCACCCCCGAGACGGACTAACTATGGCTACACCTTC. It codes for CASSPPRRTNYGYTF.

This clonotype was recorded a few times. This sequence joins TRBV10-3 and TRBJ1-1; 9 bases line up with TRBD1. Looked up from germline, CDR1 is ENHRY and CDR2 is SYGVKD. The V segment lost 6 bases and the J segment 1 base; nucleotides outside the gene matches: 9. CDR3 size: 16 residues. CDR3 sequence: CAISRDREATNTEAFF. As DNA, the CDR3 is TGTGCCATCAGCCGGGACAGGGAGGCCACGAACACTGAAGCTTTCTTT.

This clonotype was observed many times. This sequence joins TRBV2 and TRBJ1-1; D ambiguous. The CDR3 extends over 19 amino acids. Germline V gives CDR1 SNHLY, CDR2 FYNNEI. The V gene lost 0 bases and the J gene lost 0 bases, with 20 bases spanning the gap. In nucleotides, the CDR3 is TGTGCCAGCAGTGAAGCGCAATACAACCCCGGGCCCTTGAACACTGAAGCTTTCTTT. Translated: CASSEAQYNPGPLNTEAFF.

The chain is built from TRBV5-6 and TRBJ2-7; D is undetermined. CDR3 size: 14 residues. Germline V gene sequence: CDR1 SGHDT, CDR2 YYEEEE. V lost 4 bases, J lost 2 bases, and 13 bases lay in between. The CDR3 nucleotides read TGTGCCAGCAGCCAATGGGGTCAGGCCTACGAGCAGTACTTC. It yields the protein CASSQWGQAYEQYF.

This clonotype was detected ten times or more. The chain carries TRBV13 and TRBJ2-3; TRBD1 or TRBD2 may be the D gene (5 bases each). V lost 1 base, J lost 4 bases, and 9 bases lay in between. The CDR3 extends over 14 amino acids. Germline CDR1 is PRHDT and CDR2 is FYEKMQ (reference sequence). The CDR3 loop reads CASSLEGSSDTQYF. CDR3 sequence (DNA): TGTGCCAGCAGCTTAGAGGGGAGTTCAGATACGCAGTATTTT.

Many counts were recorded for this clonotype. The chain combines TRBV30 with TRBJ1-5; 7 nucleotides match TRBD1. Germline assignment: CDR1 GTSNPN and CDR2 SVGIG (reference sequence). The V gene end was trimmed by 5 bases and the J gene end by 4 bases; junction bases not matched to a gene: 5. The CDR3 runs to 13 residues. CDR3 in DNA: TGTGCCTGGTCTGGACAGGATAATCAGCCCCAGCATTTT. As protein: CAWSGQDNQPQHF. Full variable domain (outside the CDR3, taken from reference TRBV30 and TRBJ1-5): SQTIHQWPATLVQPVGSPLSLECTVEGTSNPNLYWYRQAAGRGLQLLFYSVGIGQISSEVPQNLSASRPQDRQFILSSKKLLLSDSGFYLCAWSGQDNQPQHFGDGTRLSIL.

The sample holds many counts of this clonotype. The V gene is TRBV4-3, the J gene TRBJ2-7; 10 positions match TRBD2. Germline trimming cut 5 bases from V and 1 base from J; bases unmatched to any gene: 8. Germline V lookup: CDR1 LGHNA, CDR2 YSLEER. The CDR3 covers 16 residues. The CDR3 DNA follows: TGCGCCAGCAGCAAAAGTACTAGCGGGGTTTCCTACGAGCAGTACTTC. Translating gives CASSKSTSGVSYEQYF.

This clonotype was detected many times. The V call is TRBV7-3, the J call TRBJ2-5; the D gene is possibly TRBD1 (6 bases). The ends were cut back, 5 bases at V and 5 bases at J, with 12 bases in the middle. The CDR3 has 13 residues. Germline V gene data show CDR1 as SGHTA and CDR2 as FQGTGA. The CDR3 nucleotides read TGTGCCAGCAGCACAGGGCGTTGGGAGACCCAGTACTTC. Translating gives CASSTGRWETQYF. Looking up the rest from reference TRBV7-3 and TRBJ2-5 gives the full variable domain: GAGVSQTPSNKVTEKGKYVELRCDPISGHTALYWYRQSLGQGPEFLIYFQGTGAADDSGLPNDRFFAVRPEGSVSTLKIQRTERGDSAVYLCASSTGRWETQYFGPGTRLLVL.

This clonotype was detected a few times. This sequence joins TRBV18 and TRBJ2-2; D gene uncertain. Trimming removed 3 bases from V and 2 bases from J, with 16 bases in between. The length of the CDR3 is 17 residues. The germline V gene has CDR1 KGHSH and CDR2 LQKENI. This CDR3 is CASSPTFQVGNTGELFF. For the CDR3, the DNA is TGTGCCAGCTCACCTACTTTTCAGGTCGGAAACACCGGGGAGCTGTTTTTT.

This clonotype was counted only a few times. The V and J genes are TRBV11-2 and TRBJ2-2, with a weak D call TRBD1 (6 bases). The CDR3 extends over 17 amino acids. CDR1 SGHAT and CDR2 FQNNGV come from the germline V gene. Trimming took 3 bases from V and 7 from J, leaving 21 bases between them. CDR3 DNA sequence: TGTGCCAGCAGCTTTGGGGTTGGGACACCTGTAGTCGGGGAGCTGTTTTTT. It translates to CASSFGVGTPVVGELFF.